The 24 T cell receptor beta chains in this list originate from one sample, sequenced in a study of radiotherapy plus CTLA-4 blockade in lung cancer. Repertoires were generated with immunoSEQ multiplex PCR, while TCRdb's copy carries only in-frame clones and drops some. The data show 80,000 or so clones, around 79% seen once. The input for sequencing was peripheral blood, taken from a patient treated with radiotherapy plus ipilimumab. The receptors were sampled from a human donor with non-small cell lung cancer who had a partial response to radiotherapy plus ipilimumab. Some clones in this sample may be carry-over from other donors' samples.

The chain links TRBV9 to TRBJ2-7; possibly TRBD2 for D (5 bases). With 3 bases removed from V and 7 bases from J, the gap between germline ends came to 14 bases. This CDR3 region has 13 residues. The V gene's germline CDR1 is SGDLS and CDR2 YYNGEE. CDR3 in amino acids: CASSGRTTHEQYF. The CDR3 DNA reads TGTGCCAGCAGCGGGAGGACCACCCATGAGCAGTACTTC.

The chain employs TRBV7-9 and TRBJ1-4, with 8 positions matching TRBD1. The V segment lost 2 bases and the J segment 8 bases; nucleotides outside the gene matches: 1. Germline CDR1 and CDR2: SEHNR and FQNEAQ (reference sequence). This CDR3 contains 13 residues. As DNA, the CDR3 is TGTGCCAGCAGCTTAAGGGACAGGGAAAAACTGTTTTTT. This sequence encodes CASSLRDREKLFF.

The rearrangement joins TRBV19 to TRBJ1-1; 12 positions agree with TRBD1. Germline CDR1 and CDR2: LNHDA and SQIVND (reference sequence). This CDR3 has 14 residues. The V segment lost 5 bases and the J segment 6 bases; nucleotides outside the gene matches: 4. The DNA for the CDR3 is TGTGCCAGTAGTTCCGGGACAGGGGGCTCTGAAGCTTTCTTT. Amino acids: CASSSGTGGSEAFF.

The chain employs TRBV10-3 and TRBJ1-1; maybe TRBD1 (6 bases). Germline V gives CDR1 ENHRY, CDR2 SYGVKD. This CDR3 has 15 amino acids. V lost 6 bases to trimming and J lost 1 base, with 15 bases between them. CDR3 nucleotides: TGTGCCATCAGCGAGATCCCGACAGGGAACACTGAAGCTTTCTTT. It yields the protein CAISEIPTGNTEAFF.

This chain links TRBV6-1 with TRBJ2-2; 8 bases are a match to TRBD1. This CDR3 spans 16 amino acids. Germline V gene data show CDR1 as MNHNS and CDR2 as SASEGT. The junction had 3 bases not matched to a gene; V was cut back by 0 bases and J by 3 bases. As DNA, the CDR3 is TGTGCCAGCAGTGAAGCTGACAGGGGATACACCGGGGAGCTGTTTTTT. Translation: CASSEADRGYTGELFF.

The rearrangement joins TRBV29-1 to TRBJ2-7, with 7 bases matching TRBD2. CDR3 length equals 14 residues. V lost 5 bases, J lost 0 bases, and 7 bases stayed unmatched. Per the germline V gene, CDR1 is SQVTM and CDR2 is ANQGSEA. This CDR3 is CSVRGGRNSYEQYF. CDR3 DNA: TGCAGCGTTCGGGGAGGGCGGAACTCCTACGAGCAGTACTTC.

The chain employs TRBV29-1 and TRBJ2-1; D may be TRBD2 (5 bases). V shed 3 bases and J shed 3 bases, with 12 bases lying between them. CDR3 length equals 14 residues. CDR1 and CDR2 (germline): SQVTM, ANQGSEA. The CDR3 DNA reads TGCAGCGTTGATGGCTTGGACTTCTACAATGAGCAGTTCTTC. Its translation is CSVDGLDFYNEQFF.

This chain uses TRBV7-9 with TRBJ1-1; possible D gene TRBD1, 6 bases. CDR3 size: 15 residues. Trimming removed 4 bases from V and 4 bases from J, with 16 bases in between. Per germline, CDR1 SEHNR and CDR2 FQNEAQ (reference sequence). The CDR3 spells CASSSLRGGGTEAFF. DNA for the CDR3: TGTGCCAGCAGCTCCCTCAGGGGAGGGGGCACTGAAGCTTTCTTT.

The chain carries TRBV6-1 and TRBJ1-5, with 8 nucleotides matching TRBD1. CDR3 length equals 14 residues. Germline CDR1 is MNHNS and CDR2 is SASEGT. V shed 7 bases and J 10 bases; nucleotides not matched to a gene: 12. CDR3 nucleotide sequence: TGTGCCAGCAATAATCAGGGGGCGAATTTCCCCCAGCATTTT. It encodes CASNNQGANFPQHF.

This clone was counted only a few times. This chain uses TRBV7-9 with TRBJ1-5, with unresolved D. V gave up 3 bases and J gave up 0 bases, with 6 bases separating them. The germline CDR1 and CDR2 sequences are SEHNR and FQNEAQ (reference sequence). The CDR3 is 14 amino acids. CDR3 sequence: CASSLSISNQPQHF. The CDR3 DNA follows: TGTGCCAGCAGCTTGTCCATTAGCAATCAGCCCCAGCATTTT.

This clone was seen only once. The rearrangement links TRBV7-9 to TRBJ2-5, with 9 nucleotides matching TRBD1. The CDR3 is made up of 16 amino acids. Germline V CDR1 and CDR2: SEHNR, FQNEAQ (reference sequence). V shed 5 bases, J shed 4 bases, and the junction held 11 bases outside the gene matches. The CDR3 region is CASSEGFLQGAETQYF. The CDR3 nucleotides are TGTGCCAGCAGCGAAGGGTTCTTACAGGGGGCAGAGACCCAGTACTTC.

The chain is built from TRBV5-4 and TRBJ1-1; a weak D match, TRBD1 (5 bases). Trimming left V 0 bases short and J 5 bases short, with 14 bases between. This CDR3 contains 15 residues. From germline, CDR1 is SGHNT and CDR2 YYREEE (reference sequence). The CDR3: CASSLGGGSGTEAFF. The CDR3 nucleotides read TGTGCCAGCAGCTTGGGTGGGGGGTCGGGAACTGAAGCTTTCTTT.

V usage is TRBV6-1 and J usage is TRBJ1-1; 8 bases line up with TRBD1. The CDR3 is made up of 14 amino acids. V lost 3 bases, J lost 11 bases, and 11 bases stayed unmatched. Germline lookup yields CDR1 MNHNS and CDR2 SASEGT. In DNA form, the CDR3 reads TGTGCCAGCAGTGACCCAGGGGGCTTCGGTCGGGCTTTCTTT. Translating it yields CASSDPGGFGRAFF.

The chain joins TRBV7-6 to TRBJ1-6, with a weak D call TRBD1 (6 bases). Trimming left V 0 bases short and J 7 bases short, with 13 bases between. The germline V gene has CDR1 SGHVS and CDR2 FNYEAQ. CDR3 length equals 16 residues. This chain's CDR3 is CASSLAFQGLNSPLHF. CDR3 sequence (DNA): TGTGCCAGCAGCTTAGCCTTTCAGGGGTTGAATTCACCCCTCCACTTT.

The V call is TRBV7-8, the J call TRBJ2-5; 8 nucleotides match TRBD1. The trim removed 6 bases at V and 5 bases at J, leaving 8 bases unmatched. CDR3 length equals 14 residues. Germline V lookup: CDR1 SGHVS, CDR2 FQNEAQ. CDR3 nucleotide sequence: TGTGCCAGCAGTCCGGACAGGGTGAGGGAGACCCAGTACTTC. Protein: CASSPDRVRETQYF. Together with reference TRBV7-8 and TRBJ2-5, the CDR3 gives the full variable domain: GAGVSQSPRYKVAKRGQDVALRCDPISGHVSLFWYQQALGQGPEFLTYFQNEAQLDKSGLPSDRFFAERPEGSVSTLKIQRTQQEDSAVYLCASSPDRVRETQYFGPGTRLLVL.

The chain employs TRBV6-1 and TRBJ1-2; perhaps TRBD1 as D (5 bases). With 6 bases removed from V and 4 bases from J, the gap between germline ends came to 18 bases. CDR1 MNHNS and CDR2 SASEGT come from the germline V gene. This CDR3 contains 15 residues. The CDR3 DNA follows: TGTGCCAGCAGGACAGCAGGGTATATTGTCTATGGCTACACCTTC. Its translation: CASRTAGYIVYGYTF.

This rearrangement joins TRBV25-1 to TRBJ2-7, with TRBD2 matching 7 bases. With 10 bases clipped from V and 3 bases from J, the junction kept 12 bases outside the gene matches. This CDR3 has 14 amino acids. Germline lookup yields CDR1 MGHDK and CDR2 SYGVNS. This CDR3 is CATHPGGGIYEQYF. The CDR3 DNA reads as TGTGCCACCCATCCTGGGGGGGGAATCTACGAGCAGTACTTC.

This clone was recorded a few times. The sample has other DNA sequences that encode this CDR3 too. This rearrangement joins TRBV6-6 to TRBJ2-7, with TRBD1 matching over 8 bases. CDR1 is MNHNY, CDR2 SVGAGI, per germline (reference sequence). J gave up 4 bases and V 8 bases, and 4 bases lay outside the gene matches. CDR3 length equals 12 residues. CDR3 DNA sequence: TGTGCCAGCCGGCAGGGGGCGTACGAGCAGTACTTC. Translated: CASRQGAYEQYF.

The CDR3 loop reads CASSLAGDTRSGNTIYF. As DNA, the CDR3 is TGCGCCAGCAGCTTGGCCGGGGACACCCGGAGTGGGAACACCATATATTTT. The chain couples TRBV5-1 to TRBJ1-3, with D perhaps matching TRBD1 (6 bases). The germline V and J ends were trimmed by 0 bases and 7 bases, with 20 bases remaining between them. CDR3 length equals 17 residues. The germline CDR1 and CDR2 sequences are SGHRS and YFSETQ.

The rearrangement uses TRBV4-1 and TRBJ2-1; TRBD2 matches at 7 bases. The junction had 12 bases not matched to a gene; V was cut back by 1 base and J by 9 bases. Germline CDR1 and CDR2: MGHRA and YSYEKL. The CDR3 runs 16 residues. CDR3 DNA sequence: TGCGCCAGCAGCCAAGTCCCTGGACTAGGGACGGGTGAGCAGTTCTTC. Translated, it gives CASSQVPGLGTGEQFF.

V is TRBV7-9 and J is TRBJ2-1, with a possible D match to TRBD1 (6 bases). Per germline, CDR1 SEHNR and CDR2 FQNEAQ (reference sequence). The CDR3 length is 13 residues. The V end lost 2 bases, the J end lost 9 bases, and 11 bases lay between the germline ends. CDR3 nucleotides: TGTGCCAGCAGCTTAAGACAGGTCGTTGAGCAGTTCTTC. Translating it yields CASSLRQVVEQFF.

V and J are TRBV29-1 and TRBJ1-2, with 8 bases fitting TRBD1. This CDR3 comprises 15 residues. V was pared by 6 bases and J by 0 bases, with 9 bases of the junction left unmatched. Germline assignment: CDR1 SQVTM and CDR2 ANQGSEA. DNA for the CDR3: TGCAGCGTCCACCAAAGGACAGGGACTAACTATGGCTACACCTTC. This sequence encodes CSVHQRTGTNYGYTF.

CDR3 in amino acids: CASSGRQGRNEQFF. Here the CDR3 DNA reads TGTGCCAGCAGTGGGCGACAGGGTAGGAATGAGCAGTTCTTC. The chain is built from TRBV6-1 and TRBJ2-1, with TRBD1 matching over 7 bases. The junction had 7 bases not matched to a gene; V was cut back by 4 bases and J by 7 bases. Per the germline V gene, CDR1 is MNHNS and CDR2 is SASEGT. This CDR3 has 14 amino acids.

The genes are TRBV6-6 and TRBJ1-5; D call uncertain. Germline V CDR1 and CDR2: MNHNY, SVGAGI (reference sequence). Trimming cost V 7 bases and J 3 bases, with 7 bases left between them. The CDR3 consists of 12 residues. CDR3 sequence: CASNQDNQPQHF. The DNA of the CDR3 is TGTGCCAGCAACCAGGACAATCAGCCCCAGCATTTT.